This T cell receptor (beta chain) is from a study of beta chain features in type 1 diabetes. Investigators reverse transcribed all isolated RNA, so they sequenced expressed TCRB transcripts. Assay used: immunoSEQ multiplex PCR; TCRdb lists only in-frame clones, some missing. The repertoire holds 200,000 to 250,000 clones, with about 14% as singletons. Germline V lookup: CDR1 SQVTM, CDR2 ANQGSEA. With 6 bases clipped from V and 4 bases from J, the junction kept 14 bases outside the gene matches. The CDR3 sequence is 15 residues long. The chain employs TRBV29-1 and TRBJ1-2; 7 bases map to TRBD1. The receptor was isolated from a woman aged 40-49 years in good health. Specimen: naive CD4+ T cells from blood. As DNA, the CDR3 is TGCAGCGTCGAACCCAGGGGGGACCATTTCTATGGCTACACCTTC. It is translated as CSVEPRGDHFYGYTF.